These 19 T cell receptor beta chains were all obtained from the same sample, sequenced in a study of cytomegalovirus exposure and HLA in healthy donors. It was with 60 Vbeta and 13 Jbeta primers that the PCR ran. Data came from immunoSEQ multiplex PCR; TCRdb stores just in-frame clones and leaves some out. The table includes 140,000 or so clones, around 80% detected once. Sequences were obtained from PBMCs. The source is a female donor in good health and CMV-seronegative.

This sequence joins TRBV5-4 and TRBJ1-4; TRBD1 matches at 9 bases. J gave up 8 bases and V 3 bases, and 5 bases lay outside the gene matches. Per germline, CDR1 SGHNT and CDR2 YYREEE (reference sequence). The length of the CDR3 is 14 residues. The CDR3 is CASSYRQGGEKLFF. The CDR3 DNA is TGTGCCAGCAGCTACCGACAGGGGGGCGAAAAACTGTTTTTT.

The chain links TRBV19 to TRBJ2-7; 9 bases match TRBD1. Germline loops: CDR1 LNHDA, CDR2 SQIVND (reference sequence). There are 15 residues in the CDR3. The V and J ends lost 5 bases and 7 bases, in that order; junction bases with no gene match: 12. The CDR3 sequence is CASSATGGPFMEQYF. The CDR3 coding sequence is TGTGCCAGTAGTGCCACAGGGGGCCCCTTTATGGAGCAGTACTTC.

A single count supports this clone. This chain connects TRBV28 to TRBJ1-1, with 7 bases that match TRBD1. CDR3 size: 20 residues. After removal of 10 bases from V and 7 bases from J, the junction contained 33 bases not matched to a gene. From germline, CDR1 is MDHEN and CDR2 SYDVKM. CDR3: CATTYYPPLLDRERTNEAFF. For the CDR3, the DNA is TGTGCCACCACCTATTACCCACCTCTGCTCGACAGGGAGCGAACAAATGAAGCTTTCTTT.

The chain carries TRBV5-4 and TRBJ2-3, with 10 bases aligning to TRBD2. V was pared by 4 bases and J by 4 bases, with 6 bases of the junction left unmatched. There are 15 residues in the CDR3. Germline lookup yields CDR1 SGHNT and CDR2 YYREEE (reference sequence). The CDR3 here is CASSLLAGAADTQYF. The DNA for the CDR3 is TGTGCCAGCAGCCTCCTAGCGGGAGCTGCAGATACGCAGTATTTT.

V and J are TRBV7-8 and TRBJ1-4, with a tentative D call TRBD1 (6 bases). The CDR3 is 17 amino acids. Germline assignment: CDR1 SGHVS and CDR2 FQNEAQ. The V end lost 4 bases, the J end lost 8 bases, and 23 bases lay between the germline ends. CDR3 DNA sequence: TGTGCCAGCAGCTCACTTTGGGGAGGGGGGGGACGGGAAAAACTGTTTTTT. Translated: CASSSLWGGGGREKLFF.

The V call is TRBV7-9, the J call TRBJ1-2, with D maybe TRBD1 (5 bases). V lost 3 bases, J lost 7 bases, and 15 bases lay in between. The length of the CDR3 is 14 residues. Per germline, CDR1 SEHNR and CDR2 FQNEAQ (reference sequence). Written as DNA, the CDR3 is TGTGCCAGCAGCTTTTCTACAGGAAGACGTGGCTACACCTTC. This codes for CASSFSTGRRGYTF.

This clone was seen only a few times. Distinct nucleotide sequences in the sample also encode this CDR3. This chain joins TRBV19 and TRBJ1-3; D unresolved. Germline CDR1 and CDR2: LNHDA and SQIVND (reference sequence). The CDR3 consists of 13 residues. Trimming shortened V by 5 bases and J by 4 bases, and 9 bases separated the two germline ends. The CDR3 DNA follows: TGTGCCAGTAGTCCGGCAGCGGGAAACACCATATATTTT. Residues: CASSPAAGNTIYF.

This chain uses TRBV29-1 with TRBJ1-2, with 9 positions matching TRBD1. CDR3 length: 12 residues. Trimming took 6 bases from V and 3 from J; bases not matched to a gene: 2. Germline V CDR1 and CDR2: SQVTM, ANQGSEA. The CDR3 coding sequence is TGCAGCGTCGGGGACAGGGACTATGGCTACACCTTC. It is translated as CSVGDRDYGYTF.

J is TRBJ2-3 and V is TRBV19, with TRBD2 as a possible D gene (5 bases). Germline loops: CDR1 LNHDA, CDR2 SQIVND (reference sequence). This CDR3 has 14 amino acids. The ends were cut back, 3 bases at V and 3 bases at J, with 10 bases in the middle. In nucleotides, the CDR3 is TGTGCCAGTAGTATGAGGGCTGGGACAGATACGCAGTATTTT. Amino acids: CASSMRAGTDTQYF.

The chain has TRBV7-2 and TRBJ2-7; TRBD1 aligns across 7 bases. Germline V gives CDR1 SGHTA, CDR2 FQGNSA. Trimming took 0 bases from V and 3 from J; bases not matched to a gene: 8. This CDR3 is built from 16 residues. CDR3 in amino acids: CASSLAFKDRNYEQYF. The CDR3 coding sequence is TGTGCCAGCAGCTTAGCGTTTAAGGACAGGAACTACGAGCAGTACTTC. Full variable domain (remainder filled in from reference TRBV7-2 and TRBJ2-7): GAGVSQSPSNKVTEKGKDVELRCDPISGHTALYWYRQSLGQGLEFLIYFQGNSAPDKSGLPSDRFSAERTGGSVSTLTIQRTQQEDSAVYLCASSLAFKDRNYEQYFGPGTRLTVT.

This clone was seen a few times. The chain is built from TRBV30 and TRBJ2-6; D is unresolved. Germline-derived CDR1 and CDR2 are GTSNPN and SVGIG (reference sequence). Trimming shortened V by 2 bases and J by 4 bases, and 9 bases separated the two germline ends. This CDR3 has 14 residues. The CDR3 region is CAWSIGSGANVLTF. As DNA, the CDR3 is TGTGCCTGGAGTATTGGCTCGGGGGCCAACGTCCTGACTTTC.

This chain links TRBV2 with TRBJ1-1; TRBD1 matches at 9 bases. Unmatched junction bases numbered 8, after V lost 5 bases and J lost 1 base. CDR3 length equals 16 residues. Germline V gives CDR1 SNHLY, CDR2 FYNNEI. The CDR3 loop is CASSLIGTGRNTEAFF. The DNA of the CDR3 is TGTGCCAGCAGTCTTATTGGGACAGGGAGGAACACTGAAGCTTTCTTT.

The genes are TRBV28 and TRBJ1-5; a weak D match, TRBD1 (5 bases). The V end was cut by 10 bases, the J end by 3 bases, with 13 bases between. The CDR3 length is 13 residues. Per germline, CDR1 MDHEN and CDR2 SYDVKM. The CDR3 coding sequence is TGTGCCACCGTGACAGTTTTCAATCAGCCCCAGCATTTT. Residues: CATVTVFNQPQHF.

This clone was recorded only once. V and J are TRBV9 and TRBJ2-3; unclear D gene. Germline V gene data show CDR1 as SGDLS and CDR2 as YYNGEE. Trimming left V 1 base short and J 3 bases short, with 6 bases between. The CDR3 extends over 13 amino acids. The CDR3 nucleotides read TGTGCCAGCAGCGTACAGGCAACAGATACGCAGTATTTT. This codes for CASSVQATDTQYF.

The chain links TRBV29-1 to TRBJ1-5; 8 nucleotides agree with TRBD1. Trimming took 7 bases from V and 7 from J; bases not matched to a gene: 6. The germline CDR1 and CDR2 sequences are SQVTM and ANQGSEA. The CDR3 totals 12 residues. The CDR3 loop reads CSARTGSQPQHF. The CDR3 DNA sequence: TGCAGCGCTCGGACAGGGAGCCAGCCCCAGCATTTT. Complete variable domain (other parts from reference TRBV29-1 and TRBJ1-5): SAVISQKPSRDICQRGTSLTIQCQVDSQVTMMFWYRQQPGQSLTLIATANQGSEATYESGFVIDKFPISRPNLTFSTLTVSNMSPEDSSIYLCSARTGSQPQHFGDGTRLSIL.

The V gene is TRBV6-1, the J gene TRBJ1-5, with 7 bases that match TRBD1. Trimming took 7 bases from V and 1 from J; bases not matched to a gene: 7. The CDR3 runs 15 residues. From germline, CDR1 is MNHNS and CDR2 SASEGT. In DNA form, the CDR3 reads TGTGCCAGCACAGACAGGGTTCTAAGCAATCAGCCCCAGCATTTT. Its translation is CASTDRVLSNQPQHF.

The chain couples TRBV7-9 to TRBJ1-3; D gene unclear. This CDR3 comprises 12 residues. Per the germline V gene, CDR1 is SEHNR and CDR2 is FQNEAQ (reference sequence). V was shortened by 3 bases and J by 2 bases, with 2 bases between the two germline ends. Here the CDR3 reads CASSFTGNTIYF. The CDR3 DNA reads as TGTGCCAGCAGCTTTACTGGAAACACCATATATTTT.

The rearrangement uses TRBV19 and TRBJ1-1; D is perhaps TRBD1 (5 bases). CDR1 is LNHDA and CDR2 is SQIVND in the germline V gene (reference sequence). The CDR3 sequence is 13 residues long. The germline V and J ends were trimmed by 3 bases and 5 bases, with 10 bases remaining between them. CDR3 residues: CASSIAGQTEAFF. The CDR3 DNA is TGTGCCAGTAGTATCGCGGGGCAGACTGAAGCTTTCTTT.

The CDR3 DNA reads TGTGCCAGCAGTTCCCCCCTAGGCTATAATTCACCCCTCCACTTT. Protein: CASSSPLGYNSPLHF. This chain uses TRBV28 with TRBJ1-6; D is unclear. This CDR3 comprises 15 residues. Germline V gene data show CDR1 as MDHEN and CDR2 as SYDVKM. Trimming left V 4 bases short and J 3 bases short, with 10 bases between.